Described below is a single TCR beta chain sequence and its context. This clone was seen once. The antigen it recognizes is unknown. No quality values exist for individual bases; no much larger clone is one base distant. The data originate from a study of blood T cell repertoires in COVID-19 (dated by TCRdb to about 2020). Context from the whole study: Collaborator samples came from the United States, Italy and Spain and covered acute and convalescent phases of COVID-19. The material from the prospective study consisted of cDNA or gDNA derived from T cells, B-cell-depleted T cells, or PBMCs. Deeply sampled blood TCRbeta repertoires from subjects exposed to, actively infected with, or recovered from COVID-19 were included in the dataset. The repertoires were made available in a free public database intended to serve as a resource for research on the immune response to SARS-CoV-2. Samples were obtained from the ongoing ImmuneRACE study (first 160 participants) and from 1,254 subjects provided by 6 global collaborators. Nearly every sample came with metadata listing a de-identified subject ID, COVID-19 status, age in years and sex. Where available, HLA class I and class II types were taken from metadata supplied by the sample provider and were not determined by assay-based typing.

The immunoSEQ Assay, a bias-controlled multiplex PCR, was used to amplify TCRbeta CDR3 regions from genomic DNA. On the authors' methods: The number of nucleated cells in each sample was estimated from the amplification of reference gene primers within the assay. To quantify the absolute abundance of each unique TCRbeta CDR3 rearrangement, sequence reads were collapsed and filtered. For each sample, productive Simpson clonality was calculated by taking the square root of Simpson's diversity index across productive rearrangements. The source is immuneACCESS, and TCRdb retained only in-frame sequences with V and J called. Part of the clones is not carried over; for the studies checked, unresolved V genes explain less than half of this, and the remainder is unexplained. The D gene and trimming were derived from the DNA, and the V and J assignments and clone size from that table. Across this sample there are some 200,000 clones, with about 90% seen only once. The top ten clonotypes cover approximately 2.7% of the sample.

Germline trimming: 4 bases from V, 5 bases from J; junction bases outside gene matches: 4. Measured from the cysteine to the phenylalanine, the CDR3 is 14 residues long. Just the 42-base CDR3 DNA is kept, in frame starting at base 1. The germline V gene encodes CDR1 ENHRY and CDR2 SYGVKD. Points the paper makes about the study in general: The amount of clinical and demographic metadata varied by source and participant and was provided uncurated.

Collaborating institutions collected whole blood in K2EDTA tubes following their own protocols. Collaborator samples were shipped for TCRbeta analysis as frozen whole blood, isolated PBMCs, or DNA extracted from either sample type. This receptor was obtained from a man aged 35 to 55 with active or convalescent COVID-19. The chain links TRBV10-3 with TRBJ2-7; a stretch of 11 junction bases matches TRBD2. The source material was peripheral blood. CDR3 protein: CAISGVSGGDEQYF. The DNA sequence is given as TGTGCCATCAGTGGGGTTAGCGGGGGGGACGAGCAGTACTTC.